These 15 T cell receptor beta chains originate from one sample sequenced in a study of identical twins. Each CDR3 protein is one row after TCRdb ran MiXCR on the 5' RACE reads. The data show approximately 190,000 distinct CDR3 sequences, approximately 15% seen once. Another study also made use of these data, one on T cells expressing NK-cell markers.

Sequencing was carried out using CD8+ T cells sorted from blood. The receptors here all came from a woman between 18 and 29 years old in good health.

For the CDR3, the DNA is TGTGCCAGCAGCCCGGGGAGCGGCTCTGGAAACACCATATATTTT. This encodes CASSPGSGSGNTIYF. The chain carries TRBV9 and TRBJ1-3; D ambiguous. V gave up 4 bases and J gave up 0 bases, with 11 bases separating them. CDR1 is SGDLS, CDR2 YYNGEE, per germline. This CDR3 is 15 amino acids long.

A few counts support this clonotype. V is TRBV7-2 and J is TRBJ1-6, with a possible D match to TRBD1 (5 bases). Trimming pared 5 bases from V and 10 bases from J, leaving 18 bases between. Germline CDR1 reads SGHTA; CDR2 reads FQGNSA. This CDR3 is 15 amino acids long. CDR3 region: CASSAWDGEYSPLHF. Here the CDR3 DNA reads TGTGCCAGCAGCGCCTGGGACGGGGAATACTCACCCCTCCACTTT.

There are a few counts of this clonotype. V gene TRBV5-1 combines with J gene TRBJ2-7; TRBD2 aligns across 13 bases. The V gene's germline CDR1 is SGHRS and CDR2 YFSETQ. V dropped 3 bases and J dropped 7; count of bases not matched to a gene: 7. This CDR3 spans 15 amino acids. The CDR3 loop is CASSSNGLAGDEQYF. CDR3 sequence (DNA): TGCGCCAGCAGCTCAAACGGACTAGCGGGAGATGAGCAGTACTTC.

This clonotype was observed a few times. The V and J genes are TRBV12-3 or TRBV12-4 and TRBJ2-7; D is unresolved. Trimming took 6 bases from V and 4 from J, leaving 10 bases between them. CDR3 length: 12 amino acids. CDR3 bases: TGTGCCAGCAGCCAGACTCCGTACGAGCAGTACTTC. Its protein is CASSQTPYEQYF.

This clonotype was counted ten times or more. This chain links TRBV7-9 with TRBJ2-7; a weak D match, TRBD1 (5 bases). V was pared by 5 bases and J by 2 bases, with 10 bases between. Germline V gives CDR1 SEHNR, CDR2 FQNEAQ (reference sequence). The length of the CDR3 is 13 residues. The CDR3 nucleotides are TGTGCCAGCAGCCCCGACAGTCCCTACGAGCAGTACTTC. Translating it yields CASSPDSPYEQYF.

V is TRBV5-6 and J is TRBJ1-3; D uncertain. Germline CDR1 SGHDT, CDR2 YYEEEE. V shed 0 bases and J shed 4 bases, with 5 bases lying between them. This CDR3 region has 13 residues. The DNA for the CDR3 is TGTGCCAGCAGCTTGGGGTCAGGAAACACCATATATTTT. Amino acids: CASSLGSGNTIYF.

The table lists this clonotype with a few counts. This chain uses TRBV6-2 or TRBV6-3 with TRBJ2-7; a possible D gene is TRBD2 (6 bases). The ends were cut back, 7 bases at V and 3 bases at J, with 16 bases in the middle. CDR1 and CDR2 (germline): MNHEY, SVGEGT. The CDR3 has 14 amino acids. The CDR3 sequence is CASNGGTLGYEQYF. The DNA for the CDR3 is TGTGCCAGCAACGGTGGGACTTTGGGCTACGAGCAGTACTTC.

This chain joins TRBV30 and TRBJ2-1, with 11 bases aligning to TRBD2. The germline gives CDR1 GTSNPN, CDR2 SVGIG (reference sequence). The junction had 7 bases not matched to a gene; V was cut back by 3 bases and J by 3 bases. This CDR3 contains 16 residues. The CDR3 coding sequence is TGTGCCTGGAGCGGACTAGCGGGCCAGAGCTACAATGAGCAGTTCTTC. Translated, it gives CAWSGLAGQSYNEQFF.

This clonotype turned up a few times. In DNA, the CDR3 is TGCGCCAGCAGCCAGGACGGGCGGTACTGGGAGACCCAGTACTTC. Amino acids: CASSQDGRYWETQYF. V and J are TRBV5-1 and TRBJ2-5; D unresolved. CDR3 length: 15 amino acids. V shed 4 bases and J shed 5 bases, with 18 bases lying between them. CDR1 is SGHRS and CDR2 is YFSETQ in the germline V gene.

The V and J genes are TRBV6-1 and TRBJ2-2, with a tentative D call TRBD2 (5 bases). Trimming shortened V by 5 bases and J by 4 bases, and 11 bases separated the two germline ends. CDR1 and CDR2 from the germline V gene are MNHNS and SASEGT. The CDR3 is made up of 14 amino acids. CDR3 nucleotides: TGTGCCAGCAGTCCCGCGGCGGGCACCGGGGAGCTGTTTTTT. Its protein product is CASSPAAGTGELFF.

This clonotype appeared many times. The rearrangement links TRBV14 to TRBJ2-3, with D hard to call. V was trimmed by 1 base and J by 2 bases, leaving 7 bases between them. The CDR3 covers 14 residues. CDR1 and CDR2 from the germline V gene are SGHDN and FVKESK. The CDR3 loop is CASSQARHTDTQYF. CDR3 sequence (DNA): TGTGCCAGCAGCCAAGCCCGCCACACAGATACGCAGTATTTT.

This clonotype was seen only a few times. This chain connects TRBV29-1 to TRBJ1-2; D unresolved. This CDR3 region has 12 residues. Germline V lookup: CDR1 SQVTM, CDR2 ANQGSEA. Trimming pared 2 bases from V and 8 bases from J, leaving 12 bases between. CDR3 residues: CSVEPGLGGYTF. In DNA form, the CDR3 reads TGCAGCGTTGAACCGGGGTTGGGAGGCTACACCTTC.

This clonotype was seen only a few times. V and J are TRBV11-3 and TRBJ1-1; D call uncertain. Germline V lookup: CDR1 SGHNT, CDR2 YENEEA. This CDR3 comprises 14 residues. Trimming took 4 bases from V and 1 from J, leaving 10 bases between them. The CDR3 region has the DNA TGTGCCAGCAGCTCCTACATGAGGAACACTGAAGCTTTCTTT. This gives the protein CASSSYMRNTEAFF.

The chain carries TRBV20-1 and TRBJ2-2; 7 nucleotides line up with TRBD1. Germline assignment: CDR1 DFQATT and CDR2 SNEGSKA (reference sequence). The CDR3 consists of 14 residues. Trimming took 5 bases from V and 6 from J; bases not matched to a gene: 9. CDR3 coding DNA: TGCAGTGCTTTACAGGGGACCCAGTCCGGGGAGCTGTTTTTT. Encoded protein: CSALQGTQSGELFF.

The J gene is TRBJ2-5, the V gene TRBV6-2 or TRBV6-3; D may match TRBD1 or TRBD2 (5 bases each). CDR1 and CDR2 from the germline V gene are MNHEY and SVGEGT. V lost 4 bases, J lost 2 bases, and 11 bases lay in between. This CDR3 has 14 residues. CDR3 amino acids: CASSFSGAQETQYF. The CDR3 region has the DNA TGTGCCAGCAGTTTCTCCGGGGCGCAAGAGACCCAGTACTTC.